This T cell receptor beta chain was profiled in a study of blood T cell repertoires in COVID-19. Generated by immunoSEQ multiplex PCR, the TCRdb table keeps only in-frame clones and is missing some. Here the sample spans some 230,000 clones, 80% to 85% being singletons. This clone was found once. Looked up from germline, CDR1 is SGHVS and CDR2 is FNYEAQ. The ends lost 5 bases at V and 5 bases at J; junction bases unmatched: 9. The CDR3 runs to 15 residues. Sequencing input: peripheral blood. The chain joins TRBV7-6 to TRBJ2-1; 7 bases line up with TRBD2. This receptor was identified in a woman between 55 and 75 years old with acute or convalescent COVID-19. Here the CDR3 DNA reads TGTGCCAGCAGCCAAAGGCGGGGGACTAACAATGAGCAGTTCTTC. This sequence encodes CASSQRRGTNNEQFF.